This entry lists 9 T cell receptor beta chains sequenced from one sample in a study of blood T cell repertoires in COVID-19. The repertoire was sequenced with immunoSEQ multiplex PCR; TCRdb's copy has only in-frame clones and lacks some. Of approximately 50,000 clones in the sample, about 85% are singletons; the top ten hold 6.5%. The sequencing input was peripheral blood. The receptors were gathered from a man in his fifties or sixties with acute or convalescent COVID-19.

V and J are TRBV6-5 and TRBJ1-5, with 8 bases that match TRBD1. The V gene end was trimmed by 0 bases and the J gene end by 5 bases; junction bases not matched to a gene: 3. The CDR3 sequence is 15 residues long. The germline gives CDR1 MNHEY, CDR2 SVGAGI. The CDR3 loop is CASSYSGTGDQPQHF. In DNA form, the CDR3 reads TGTGCCAGCAGTTACTCTGGGACAGGCGATCAGCCCCAGCATTTT.

This clone came up a few times. The chain employs TRBV5-5 and TRBJ1-1; 10 bases are a match to TRBD1. Trimming at V came to 4 bases and at J to 5 bases, leaving 17 bases not matched to a gene. Germline lookup yields CDR1 SGHKS and CDR2 YYEKEE (reference sequence). This CDR3 is built from 18 residues. The CDR3 DNA follows: TGTGCCAGCAGCCGGACAGGGGGACGTTCCTTATGGGGAACTGAAGCTTTCTTT. Residues: CASSRTGGRSLWGTEAFF.

This sequence joins TRBV28 and TRBJ1-4; tentative D call: TRBD1 (5 bases). The CDR3 covers 15 residues. Trimming shortened V by 5 bases and J by 4 bases, and 14 bases separated the two germline ends. CDR1 and CDR2 from the germline V gene are MDHEN and SYDVKM. The CDR3 nucleotides read TGTGCCAGCAGTAAAGTAGGGGCCCTTAATGAAAAACTGTTTTTT. Translation gives CASSKVGALNEKLFF.

The gene calls are TRBV5-1 and TRBJ1-2; 10 bases agree with TRBD1. This CDR3 has 17 residues. In germline, CDR1 is SGHRS, CDR2 YFSETQ. V shed 3 bases, J shed 0 bases, and the junction held 8 bases outside the gene matches. In DNA form, the CDR3 reads TGCGCCAGCAGCTCCTCCGACAGGGGGCCCTCTAACTATGGCTACACCTTC. Protein sequence: CASSSSDRGPSNYGYTF.

The DNA for the CDR3 is TGTGCCAGCAGTCCCTGGACTAGCGGGAGGGCTAATGAGCAGTTCTTC. It encodes CASSPWTSGRANEQFF. V and J are TRBV28 and TRBJ2-1; 15 bases agree with TRBD2. This CDR3 comprises 16 residues. CDR1 and CDR2 from the germline V gene are MDHEN and SYDVKM. Germline trimming cut 5 bases from V and 7 bases from J; bases unmatched to any gene: 6. The whole variable domain, filled in from reference TRBV28 and TRBJ2-1, reads DVKVTQSSRYLVKRTGEKVFLECVQDMDHENMFWYRQDPGLGLRLIYFSYDVKMKEKGDIPEGYSVSREKKERFSLILESASTNQTSMYLCASSPWTSGRANEQFFGPGTRLTVL.

The chain is built from TRBV27 and TRBJ1-2, with a tentative D call TRBD1 (5 bases). Trimming cost V 6 bases and J 5 bases, with 16 bases left between them. CDR1 MNHEY and CDR2 SMNVEV come from the germline V gene (reference sequence). The CDR3 is 14 residues long. CDR3 residues: CASSQGTSRYGYTF. The CDR3 DNA is TGTGCCAGCAGCCAGGGAACTTCTCGATATGGCTACACCTTC.

J is TRBJ2-1 and V is TRBV12-2; TRBD2, the table's D call, was not compared with the DNA. TRBV12-2 is reported as a pseudogene. CDR3 size: 16 residues. CDR3 in DNA: TGTGCAAGTCGCTTAGCGCCTAGCGGCCTTCGGGGGGAGCAGTTCTTC. This encodes CASRLAPSGLRGEQFF.

The rearrangement uses TRBV19 and TRBJ2-2; TRBD1 matches at 11 bases. Trimming removed 10 bases from V and 0 bases from J; junction bases left unmatched: 10. From germline, CDR1 is LNHDA and CDR2 SQIVND (reference sequence). The CDR3 length is 17 residues. Here the CDR3 DNA reads TGTGCCACTTGGACAGGGGGCGCATTCCCGAACACCGGGGAGCTGTTTTTT. Amino acid sequence: CATWTGGAFPNTGELFF.

The rearrangement joins TRBV5-1 to TRBJ2-6, with unresolved D. CDR3 length equals 16 residues. Trimming stripped 5 bases from V and 2 bases from J, with 14 bases between. Germline V gene sequence: CDR1 SGHRS, CDR2 YFSETQ. The CDR3 reads CASRTTLGPGANVLTF. The CDR3 bases are TGCGCCAGCAGGACAACTTTAGGCCCTGGGGCCAACGTCCTGACTTTC. Filled out from reference TRBV5-1 and TRBJ2-6, the complete variable domain reads KAGVTQTPRYLIKTRGQQVTLSCSPISGHRSVSWYQQTPGQGLQFLFEYFSETQRNKGNFPGRFSGRQFSNSRSEMNVSTLELGDSALYLCASRTTLGPGANVLTFGAGSRLTVL.